The 14 T cell receptor beta chains in this list originate from one sample, sequenced in a study of neurological immune-mediated disorders. TCRdb recomputed calls from the 5' RACE reads with MiXCR, one row per CDR3 protein. Of approximately 100,000 distinct CDR3 sequences listed, approximately 10% were seen once; the top ten hold 3.1%. Time point meaning: longitudinal time-point 3. Material: PBMCs. Receptors were obtained from a female donor with HTLV-1-associated myelopathy (HAM/TSP).

This clonotype came up many times. The chain has TRBV20-1 and TRBJ2-1; D possibly uses TRBD1 or TRBD2 (5 bases each). CDR1 and CDR2 (germline): DFQATT, SNEGSKA (reference sequence). V was shortened by 3 bases and J by 9 bases, with 9 bases between the two germline ends. The length of the CDR3 is 11 residues. CDR3 loop: CSARLRGEQFF. The CDR3 DNA is TGCAGTGCTAGGTTGAGGGGTGAGCAGTTCTTC.

This clonotype was counted between two and nine times. This chain joins TRBV20-1 and TRBJ1-3; D remains ambiguous. The CDR3 extends over 14 amino acids. V was clipped by 5 bases and J by 1 base, with 12 bases between them. Per the germline V gene, CDR1 is DFQATT and CDR2 is SNEGSKA (reference sequence). The CDR3 protein is CSACVRRSGNTIYF. CDR3 sequence (DNA): TGCAGTGCTTGTGTGCGTCGATCTGGAAACACCATATATTTT.

As regards this clonotype: The final CDR3 position lacks the conserved phenylalanine or tryptophan, pointing to a likely read error. The chain couples TRBV29-1 to TRBJ2-7; 9 positions match TRBD1. V shed 4 bases and J 3 bases; nucleotides not matched to a gene: 4. Germline CDR1 reads SQVTM; CDR2 reads ANQGSEA. CDR3 length: 13 residues. CDR3 in amino acids: CSVGTGVGYEQYL. The CDR3 nucleotides are TGCAGCGTTGGGACAGGGGTAGGCTACGAGCAGTACTTA.

Comments on this clonotype: Germline is not matched at one junction end, which may reflect a read error. The chain is built from TRBV5-6 and TRBJ2-2; D is perhaps TRBD1 or TRBD2 (5 bases each). Germline values: CDR1 SGHDT, CDR2 YYEEEE. The CDR3 covers 16 residues. CDR3 loop: CASSSSGTGNTGKLFF. The CDR3 DNA sequence: TGTGCCAGCAGCTCTAGTGGGACGGGGAACACCGGGAAGCTGTTTTTT.

This clonotype showed up just a few times. The CDR3 loop reads CASSYGEQFF. CDR3 sequence (DNA): TGTGCCAGCAGTTACGGTGAGCAGTTCTTC. V and J are TRBV6-6 and TRBJ2-1, with no clear D. The CDR3 spans 10 residues. Trimming removed 2 bases from V and 9 bases from J, with 2 bases in between. Germline CDR1 reads MNHNY; CDR2 reads SVGAGI (reference sequence).

This clonotype was seen ten or more times. The chain carries TRBV20-1 and TRBJ1-1, with 7 bases identical to TRBD1. Germline V gene sequence: CDR1 DFQATT, CDR2 SNEGSKA (reference sequence). V was clipped by 7 bases and J by 3 bases; unmatched bases: 11. There are 14 residues in the CDR3. The CDR3, as DNA: TGCAGTGTTTCGAGGGGGACAGAGTACACTGAAGCTTTCTTT. Translated: CSVSRGTEYTEAFF.

This clonotype was seen at least ten times. The rearrangement joins TRBV5-1 to TRBJ1-2; 12 nucleotides agree with TRBD1. This CDR3 is 14 amino acids long. The J segment lost 7 bases and the V segment lost 4 bases, leaving 5 bases of the junction unmatched. CDR1 SGHRS and CDR2 YFSETQ come from the germline V gene. This CDR3 is CASSDGTGGRGYTF. The DNA of the CDR3 is TGCGCCAGCAGCGACGGGACAGGGGGCCGTGGCTACACCTTC.

With regard to this clonotype: One junction end disagrees with the germline gene, perhaps due to a read error. The J gene is TRBJ2-1, the V gene TRBV6-9; 10 bases match TRBD2. Per germline, CDR1 MNHGY and CDR2 SVAAGI. The CDR3 extends over 13 amino acids. CDR3 bases: TGTGCCAGCAGTAGGGGACTAGCGAATGAGCAGTGCTTC. Its protein product is CASSRGLANEQCF.

This clonotype was observed many times. The chain is built from TRBV7-9 and TRBJ2-5, with D tentatively TRBD1 (5 bases). The CDR3 has 16 amino acids. Trimming shortened V by 4 bases and J by 8 bases, and 23 bases separated the two germline ends. Germline V gene sequence: CDR1 SEHNR, CDR2 FQNEAQ (reference sequence). In DNA, the CDR3 is TGTGCCAGCAGCTCAGATCGAAGGGGCCATCGTGGAACCCAGTACTTC. Its translation is CASSSDRRGHRGTQYF.

A few counts support this clonotype. This rearrangement joins TRBV5-1 to TRBJ2-3; tentative D call: TRBD2 (6 bases). The CDR3 is made up of 15 amino acids. The V end was cut by 4 bases, the J end by 5 bases, with 17 bases between. Germline CDR1 and CDR2: SGHRS and YFSETQ. Here the CDR3 reads CASSGGTSSGDTQYF. The CDR3 DNA follows: TGCGCCAGCAGCGGCGGGACTTCCTCCGGAGATACGCAGTATTTT.

This clonotype showed up many times. This chain joins TRBV5-1 and TRBJ2-4; 14 nucleotides line up with TRBD2. J was trimmed by 15 bases and V by 0 bases; bases with no gene match: 11. From germline, CDR1 is SGHRS and CDR2 YFSETQ. The CDR3 runs to 16 residues. The CDR3 coding sequence is TGCGCCAGCAGCTTGGAAGGGACTAGCGGGGGCCCCCCCCCGTACTTC. Translation: CASSLEGTSGGPPPYF. Together with reference TRBV5-1 and TRBJ2-4, the CDR3 gives the full variable domain: KAGVTQTPRYLIKTRGQQVTLSCSPISGHRSVSWYQQTPGQGLQFLFEYFSETQRNKGNFPGRFSGRQFSNSRSEMNVSTLELGDSALYLCASSLEGTSGGPPPYFGAGTRLSVL.

This clonotype was found a few times. The V and J genes are TRBV11-2 and TRBJ2-3; TRBD2 might be the D (6 bases). CDR1 is SGHAT and CDR2 is FQNNGV in the germline V gene. Trimming took off 1 base at V and 9 bases at J, with 23 bases between the two ends. The CDR3 is made up of 17 amino acids. Here the CDR3 DNA reads TGTGCCAGCAGCTTAGGGGCGACTAGGGTAAATCGGGACACGCAGTATTTT. Its translation is CASSLGATRVNRDTQYF.

This clonotype was seen ten or more times. This chain connects TRBV2 to TRBJ2-2; no reliable D call. CDR1 SNHLY and CDR2 FYNNEI come from the germline V gene. The V and J ends lost 4 bases and 7 bases respectively, with 4 bases between them. The CDR3 spans 11 residues. The CDR3 here is CASSGIGELFF. The CDR3 coding sequence is TGTGCCAGCAGTGGTATCGGGGAGCTGTTTTTT.

This clonotype was seen a single time. Germline and junction disagree at one end, which may indicate a read error. V and J are TRBV5-1 and TRBJ2-1; 11 nucleotides line up with TRBD2. Germline CDR1 SGHRS, CDR2 YFSETQ. The CDR3 has 15 amino acids. As DNA, the CDR3 is TGCGTCAGCAGCCTTAGCGGGGGGGCGGACAATGAGCAGTTCTTC. It yields the protein CVSSLSGGADNEQFF.